This TCR beta chain stems from a study of blood T cell repertoires in COVID-19. Donors in Cohort 3 counted as recovered after two negative PCRs, clearance, or symptom resolution. With 5 bases removed from V and 3 bases from J, the gap between germline ends came to 4 bases. CDR3 length: 10 residues. CDR1 and CDR2 from the germline V gene are DFQATT and SNEGSKA (reference sequence). TCRdb's copy holds only in-frame clones and misses some; the assay was immunoSEQ multiplex PCR. Here the sample spans more than 350,000 clones, just under 90% being singletons. Source material: PBMCs or T cells enriched from blood (not recorded which). The V and J genes are TRBV20-1 and TRBJ2-5; D is ambiguous. The clonotype comes from a woman aged 45-65 years who had recovered from COVID-19. The CDR3 DNA sequence: TGCAGTGCTCTTAAAGAGACCCAGTACTTC. Encoded protein: CSALKETQYF.